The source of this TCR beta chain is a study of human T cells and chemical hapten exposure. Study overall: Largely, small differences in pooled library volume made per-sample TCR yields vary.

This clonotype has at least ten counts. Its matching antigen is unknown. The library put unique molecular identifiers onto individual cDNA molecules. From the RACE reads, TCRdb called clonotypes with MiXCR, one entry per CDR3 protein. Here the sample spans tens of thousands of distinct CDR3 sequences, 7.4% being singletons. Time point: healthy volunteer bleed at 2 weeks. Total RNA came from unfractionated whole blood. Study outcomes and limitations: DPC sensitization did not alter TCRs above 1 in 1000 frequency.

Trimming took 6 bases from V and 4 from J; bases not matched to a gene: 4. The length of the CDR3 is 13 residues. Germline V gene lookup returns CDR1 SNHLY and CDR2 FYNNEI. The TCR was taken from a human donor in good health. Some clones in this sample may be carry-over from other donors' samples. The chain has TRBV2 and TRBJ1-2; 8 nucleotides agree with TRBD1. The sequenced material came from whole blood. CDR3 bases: TGTGCCAGCAGCCCTGGACAGGGCTATGGCTACACCTTC. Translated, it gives CASSPGQGYGYTF.